This T cell receptor beta chain stems from a study of blood T cells in healthy people across ages. The V segment lost 8 bases and the J segment 0 bases; nucleotides outside the gene matches: 7. The germline V gene has CDR1 SGHTA and CDR2 FQGNSA. The CDR3 sequence is 16 residues long. Then a second PCR, running roughly 7 to 11 cycles, was carried out with a sample-barcoded 5' primer and a J-beta primer mix. TCRdb redid the calling of the 5' RACE reads with MiXCR, one entry per CDR3 protein. The sample records hundreds of thousands of distinct CDR3 sequences, about 28% being singletons. This TCR came from a woman older than 75 in good health. This chain connects TRBV7-2 to TRBJ2-3; 11 nucleotides agree with TRBD2. Sequencing was done on a sample of blood. The CDR3 region is CASARLAGSSTDTQYF. DNA for the CDR3: TGTGCCAGCGCCAGACTAGCGGGAAGTAGCACAGATACGCAGTATTTT. Full variable domain (rest looked up from reference TRBV7-2 and TRBJ2-3): GAGVSQSPSNKVTEKGKDVELRCDPISGHTALYWYRQSLGQGLEFLIYFQGNSAPDKSGLPSDRFSAERTGGSVSTLTIQRTQQEDSAVYLCASARLAGSSTDTQYFGPGTRLTVL.